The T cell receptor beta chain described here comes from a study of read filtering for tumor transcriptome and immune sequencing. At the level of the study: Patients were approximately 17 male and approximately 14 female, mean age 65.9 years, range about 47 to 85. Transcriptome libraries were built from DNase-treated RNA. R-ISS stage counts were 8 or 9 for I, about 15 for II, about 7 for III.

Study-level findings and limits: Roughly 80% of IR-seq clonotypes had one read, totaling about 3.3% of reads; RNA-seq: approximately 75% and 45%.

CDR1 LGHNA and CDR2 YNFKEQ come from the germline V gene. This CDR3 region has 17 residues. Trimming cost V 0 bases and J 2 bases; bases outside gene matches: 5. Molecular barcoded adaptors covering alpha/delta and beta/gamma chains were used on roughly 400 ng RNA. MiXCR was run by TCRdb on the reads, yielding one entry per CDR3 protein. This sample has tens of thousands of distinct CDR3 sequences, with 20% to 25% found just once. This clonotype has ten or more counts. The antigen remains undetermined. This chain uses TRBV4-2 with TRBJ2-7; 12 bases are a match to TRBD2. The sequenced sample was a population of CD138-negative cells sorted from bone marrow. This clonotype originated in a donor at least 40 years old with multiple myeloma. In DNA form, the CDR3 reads TGTGCCAGCAGCCAAGATCTTGCTAGCGGGGGGGCCTACGAGCAGTACTTC. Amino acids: CASSQDLASGGAYEQYF.